Below are 20 T cell receptor beta chains sequenced from a single sample in a study of CD8 T cells in Susac syndrome. Random-hexamer reverse transcription was applied to roughly 0.5 to 1 ug RNA. TCRdb fed the immunoSEQ multiplex PCR reads into MiXCR, producing one record per CDR3 protein. The data contain about 150,000 distinct CDR3 sequences, roughly 96% of them singletons. Sequencing input: CD8+ T cells from PBMCs. The receptors come from a human donor with multiple sclerosis.

This rearrangement joins TRBV5-1 to TRBJ1-6, with 7 bases fitting TRBD1. J gave up 9 bases and V 3 bases, and 6 bases lay outside the gene matches. The germline V gene has CDR1 SGHRS and CDR2 YFSETQ. This CDR3 contains 14 residues. The DNA for the CDR3 is TGCGCCAGCAGCTGGGACAGAGGAACTTCACCCCTCCACTTT. Translating gives CASSWDRGTSPLHF.

The rearrangement links TRBV7-8 to TRBJ1-6, with 8 bases lining up with TRBD1. Trimming cost V 1 base and J 10 bases; bases outside gene matches: 12. Germline V gene lookup returns CDR1 SGHVS and CDR2 FQNEAQ. The CDR3 has 17 residues. The CDR3 bases are TGTGCCAGCAGCTTAGAATATACAGGGGGAGAAGGGTCACCCCTCCACTTT. Its translation is CASSLEYTGGEGSPLHF.

In this sample, this clonotype turned up once. The chain combines TRBV7-8 with TRBJ2-7; D not resolved. There are 11 residues in the CDR3. The germline gives CDR1 SGHVS, CDR2 FQNEAQ. Trimming took 5 bases from V and 11 from J, leaving 13 bases between them. CDR3 sequence: CASSPGQVKYV. The CDR3 DNA follows: TGTGCCAGCAGCCCAGGTCAAGTCAAGTACGTC.

This sequence joins TRBV20-1 and TRBJ2-1; D ambiguous. The germline CDR1 and CDR2 sequences are DFQATT and SNEGSKA (reference sequence). CDR3 length equals 14 residues. Trimming took off 3 bases at V and 0 bases at J, with 9 bases between the two ends. Here the CDR3 reads CSARTESSYNEQFF. The CDR3 DNA reads as TGCAGTGCTAGGACGGAAAGCTCCTACAATGAGCAGTTCTTC.

This clonotype has more than one count but fewer than ten. A read error may produce the germline difference seen at one junction end. The chain joins TRBV7-7 to TRBJ2-6; D is uncertain. The germline CDR1 and CDR2 sequences are SSHAT and FNYEAQ (reference sequence). The CDR3 covers 14 residues. The CDR3 sequence is CASSLVSGANVLTF. The DNA for the CDR3 is TGTGCTAGCAGCTTAGTATCTGGGGCCAACGTCCTGACTTTC.

The chain recombines TRBV29-1 with TRBJ1-2; D may be TRBD1 (6 bases). CDR3 length equals 13 residues. CDR1 and CDR2 from the germline V gene are SQVTM and ANQGSEA. Trimming left V 8 bases short and J 0 bases short, with 13 bases between. As DNA, the CDR3 is TGCAGCACGGAAGGGGGGGCTAACTATGGCTACACCTTC. It is translated as CSTEGGANYGYTF. The full variable domain, with the rest looked up from reference TRBV29-1 and TRBJ1-2, is SAVISQKPSRDICQRGTSLTIQCQVDSQVTMMFWYRQQPGQSLTLIATANQGSEATYESGFVIDKFPISRPNLTFSTLTVSNMSPEDSSIYLCSTEGGANYGYTFGSGTRLTVV.

The chain couples TRBV29-1 to TRBJ1-1; no firm D call. V dropped 4 bases and J dropped 1 base, with 13 bases sitting between them. The CDR3 sequence is 14 residues long. The germline CDR1 and CDR2 sequences are SQVTM and ANQGSEA. The CDR3 protein is CSVGYRITNTEAFF. The CDR3, as DNA: TGCAGCGTTGGGTACCGGATTACGAACACTGAAGCTTTCTTT.

This clonotype was observed a single time. The rearrangement uses TRBV3-1 and TRBJ1-1; no definite D call. Germline lookup yields CDR1 LGHDT and CDR2 YNNKEL (reference sequence). The CDR3 totals 12 residues. V was cut by 1 base and J by 7 bases, with 7 bases left in between. The CDR3 DNA sequence: TGTGCCAGCAGCCAAGGGGTGGATGAAGCTTTCTTT. Translation gives CASSQGVDEAFF.

This chain links TRBV9 with TRBJ2-1, with 8 nucleotides matching TRBD1. The J segment lost 7 bases and the V segment lost 5 bases, leaving 5 bases of the junction unmatched. This CDR3 has 13 residues. Germline CDR1 SGDLS, CDR2 YYNGEE. This CDR3 is CASSGQGRNEQFF. Here the CDR3 DNA reads TGTGCCAGCAGTGGACAGGGTCGGAATGAGCAGTTCTTC.

This sequence joins TRBV2 and TRBJ2-3; D is unresolved. Germline CDR1 is SNHLY and CDR2 is FYNNEI. V was clipped by 11 bases and J by 6 bases, with 9 bases between them. The CDR3 extends over 10 amino acids. CDR3 sequence (DNA): TGTGCCCCCGGTAGGGATACGCAGTATTTT. Encoded protein: CAPGRDTQYF.

The chain uses TRBV27 and TRBJ2-1; 8 nucleotides align to TRBD2. Germline CDR1 MNHEY, CDR2 SMNVEV (reference sequence). The CDR3 is 13 amino acids. Trimming took 6 bases from V and 9 from J; bases not matched to a gene: 7. CDR3 nucleotides: TGTGCCAGCAGGAGCGGGGGCGCAGGTGAGCAGTTCTTC. Its protein is CASRSGGAGEQFF.

V is TRBV19 and J is TRBJ1-1, with D possibly matching TRBD1 (5 bases). Germline V lookup: CDR1 LNHDA, CDR2 SQIVND (reference sequence). Trimming stripped 4 bases from V and 1 base from J, with 7 bases between. This CDR3 region has 13 residues. The CDR3 DNA reads TGTGCCAGTAGTACGGGGGGGAACACTGAAGCTTTCTTT. Its protein is CASSTGGNTEAFF.

CDR3 coding DNA: TGCAGCGTCTACAGGGGAGCCCCGTACGAGCAGTACTTC. This codes for CSVYRGAPYEQYF. The chain employs TRBV29-1 and TRBJ2-7; the match to TRBD1 covers 7 bases. CDR3 length: 13 residues. Germline V gives CDR1 SQVTM, CDR2 ANQGSEA. With 6 bases clipped from V and 4 bases from J, the junction kept 9 bases outside the gene matches.

The chain joins TRBV10-3 to TRBJ2-3; maybe TRBD1 (6 bases). The CDR3 covers 15 residues. Germline assignment: CDR1 ENHRY and CDR2 SYGVKD. V lost 4 bases to trimming and J lost 2 bases, with 13 bases between them. The CDR3 DNA reads TGTGCCATCAGTGGCCGAGGGGGTGTCACAGATACGCAGTATTTT. It encodes CAISGRGGVTDTQYF.

V and J are TRBV20-1 and TRBJ1-6; 8 bases line up with TRBD1. Germline values: CDR1 DFQATT, CDR2 SNEGSKA (reference sequence). The CDR3 covers 18 residues. Trimming took 4 bases from V and 3 from J; bases not matched to a gene: 14. CDR3 DNA sequence: TGCAGTGCTAAGAGCAAGTCGGGACAGGAGAACTATAATTCACCCCTCCACTTT. As protein: CSAKSKSGQENYNSPLHF.

This clonotype was seen only once. The chain employs TRBV6-6 and TRBJ2-3; D may correspond to TRBD1 or TRBD2 (5 bases each). The V gene lost 7 bases and the J gene lost 6 bases, with 17 bases spanning the gap. Per germline, CDR1 MNHNY and CDR2 SVGAGI (reference sequence). The CDR3 contains 14 residues. CDR3 in amino acids: CASTRGTRSDTQYF. The DNA of the CDR3 is TGTGCCAGCACCCGGGGCACGCGTTCGGATACGCAGTATTTT.

The chain joins TRBV25-1 to TRBJ2-5; maybe TRBD2 (5 bases). Between the trimmed V and J ends, which lost 4 bases and 7 bases, there was a span of 7 bases. Germline V gives CDR1 MGHDK, CDR2 SYGVNS. The CDR3 runs to 11 residues. CDR3 in amino acids: CASSVGGTQYF. CDR3 DNA sequence: TGTGCCAGCAGTGTAGGAGGGACCCAGTACTTC.

This chain uses TRBV20-1 with TRBJ1-1; D might be TRBD1 (5 bases). This CDR3 is 14 amino acids long. The ends were cut back, 3 bases at V and 4 bases at J, with 15 bases in the middle. Per germline, CDR1 DFQATT and CDR2 SNEGSKA (reference sequence). The chain's CDR3 is CSARFGGTGTEAFF. DNA of the CDR3: TGCAGTGCTAGGTTCGGCGGGACGGGCACTGAAGCTTTCTTT.

The genes are TRBV30 and TRBJ2-2; D is tentatively TRBD1 or TRBD2 (5 bases each). The CDR3 extends over 18 amino acids. The V and J ends lost 1 base and 5 bases respectively, with 23 bases between them. Per the germline V gene, CDR1 is GTSNPN and CDR2 is SVGIG (reference sequence). CDR3 sequence (DNA): TGTGCCTGGAGTGATGAGCACCCGGCAGGGAGTTTGACCGGGGAGCTGTTTTTT. It is translated as CAWSDEHPAGSLTGELFF.

The chain is built from TRBV13 and TRBJ2-1; 12 bases are a match to TRBD2. J lost 7 bases, V lost 6 bases, and 4 bases had no gene match. Germline values: CDR1 PRHDT, CDR2 FYEKMQ (reference sequence). The CDR3 length is 14 residues. The chain's CDR3 is CASRPSGGANEQFF. The CDR3 DNA is TGTGCCAGCAGACCTAGCGGGGGGGCTAATGAGCAGTTCTTC.